The sequence of this T cell receptor beta chain was determined in a study of blood T cell repertoires in COVID-19. Study-wide background: Acute-phase and convalescent COVID-19 samples originated in the United States, Italy and Spain. T cells, B-cell-depleted T cells, or PBMCs supplied cDNA or gDNA.

V lost 4 bases to trimming and J lost 3 bases; unmatched junction nucleotides: 2. Germline assignment: CDR1 SGHRS and CDR2 YFSETQ. This CDR3 has 13 amino acids. The authors' processing: Estimates of nucleated cell counts were drawn from the amplification of reference gene primers. Assay used: immunoSEQ multiplex PCR; TCRdb lists only in-frame clones, some missing. Clonal size and the V and J genes are those of that table, whereas D and trimming came from the DNA. The table shows 220,000 or so clones, with approximately 82% occurring only once. The chain combines TRBV5-1 with TRBJ1-1; 8 nucleotides agree with TRBD1. The TCR originated in a woman at least 80 years old with acute or convalescent COVID-19. The sample taken for sequencing was peripheral blood. CDR3: CASSTGGYTEAFF. CDR3 DNA sequence: TGCGCCAGCAGCACAGGGGGTTACACTGAAGCTTTCTTT.